This T cell receptor (beta chain) was sequenced in a study of neoadjuvant anti-PD-1 for oral cavity cancer. Across the study: Most patients had three to four biweekly doses of 3 mg/kg nivolumab before resection.

The repertoire was sequenced with immunoSEQ multiplex PCR; TCRdb's copy has only in-frame clones and lacks some. This table holds more than 11,000 clones, roughly 71% found once. The time point denotes: after neoadjuvant nivolumab, at surgical resection. Blood cells were analyzed directly, without culture or expansion. V lost 0 bases and J 3 bases, leaving 10 bases between the germline ends. CDR1 is SGDLS, CDR2 YYNGEE, per germline. This CDR3 has 14 residues. Study observations and caveats: PBMC Gini-index clonality exceeded responders' in non-responders post-nivolumab. Pretreatment Treg/Th17 ratio correlated inversely with post-treatment tumor clonality.

Turning to this clone: The antigen is not known.

This sample comprised PBMCs, obtained after nivolumab (anti-PD-1) treatment. This sequence joins TRBV9 and TRBJ2-7; a possible D gene is TRBD1 (5 bases). This clonotype originated in a person between 40 and 79 years old with oral cavity squamous cell carcinoma. CDR3: CASSVGGWGYEQYF. The CDR3 DNA is TGTGCCAGCAGCGTAGGGGGCTGGGGCTACGAGCAGTACTTC.